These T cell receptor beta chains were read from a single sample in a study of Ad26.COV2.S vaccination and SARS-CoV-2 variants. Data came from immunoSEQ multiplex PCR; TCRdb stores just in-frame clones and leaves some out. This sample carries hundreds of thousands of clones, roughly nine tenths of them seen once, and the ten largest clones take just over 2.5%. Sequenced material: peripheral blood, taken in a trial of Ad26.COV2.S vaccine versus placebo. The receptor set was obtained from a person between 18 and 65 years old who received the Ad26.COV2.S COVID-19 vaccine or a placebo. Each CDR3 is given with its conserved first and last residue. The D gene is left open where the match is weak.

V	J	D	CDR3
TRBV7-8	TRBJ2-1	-	CASSLEWWNEQFF
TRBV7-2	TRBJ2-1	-	CASSEGASGLQEQFF
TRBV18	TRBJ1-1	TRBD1	CASSPRQGKNTEAFF
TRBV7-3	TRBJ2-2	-	CASSKGANTGELFF
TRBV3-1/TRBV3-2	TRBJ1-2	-	CASSQERTSYGYTF
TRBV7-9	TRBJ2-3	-	CASQRNTDTQYF
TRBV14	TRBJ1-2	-	CASSQARNYGYTF
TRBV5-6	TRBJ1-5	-	CASSLGGQRNQPQHF
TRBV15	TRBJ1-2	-	CATSRPLGYGYTF
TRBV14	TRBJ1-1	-	CASSPTRLLNTEAFF
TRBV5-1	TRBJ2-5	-	CASSLGLTFQETQYF
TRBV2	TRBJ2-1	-	CASRQSAEGPSQDEQFF
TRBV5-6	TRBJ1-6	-	CASSGNRVPPLHF
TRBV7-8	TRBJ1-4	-	CASSLDSRDEKLFF
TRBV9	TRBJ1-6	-	CASSVGASSYNSPLHF
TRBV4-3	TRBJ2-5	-	CASSQGATQETQYF
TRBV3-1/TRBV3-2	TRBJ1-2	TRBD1	CASSQVTGGSYTF
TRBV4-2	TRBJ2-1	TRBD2	CASSRAGTSGGHEQFF
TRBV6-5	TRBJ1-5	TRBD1	CASTRDRGDQPQHF
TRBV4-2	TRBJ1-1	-	CASSQVPALAAFF
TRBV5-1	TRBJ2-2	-	CASSFQGAGELFF
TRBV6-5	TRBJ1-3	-	CASSYSTGPGNTIYF
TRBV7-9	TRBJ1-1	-	CASSFSVPEAFF
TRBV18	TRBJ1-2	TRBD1	CASSPSQGGTGENGYTF
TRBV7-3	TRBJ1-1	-	CASSLGMNTEAFF
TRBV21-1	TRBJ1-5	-	CASSKVVRLRGGSQPQHF
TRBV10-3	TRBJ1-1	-	CAISEQLDTEAFF
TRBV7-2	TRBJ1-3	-	CASSPRGLRLGNTIYF
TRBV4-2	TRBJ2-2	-	CASSQDNTGELFF
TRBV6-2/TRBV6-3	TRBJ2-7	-	CASSYWGGAGYEQYF
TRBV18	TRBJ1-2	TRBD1	CASSIDREAGYTF
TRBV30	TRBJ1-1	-	CAWSVMGFEAFF
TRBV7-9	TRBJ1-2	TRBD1	CASSPTGDGYGYTF
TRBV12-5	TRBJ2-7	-	CAITGRCYEQYF
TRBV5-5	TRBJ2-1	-	CASSPGPLGEQFF
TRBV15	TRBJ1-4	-	CATSSLNQKLFF
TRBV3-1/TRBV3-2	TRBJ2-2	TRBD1	CASSHGTGRSGELFF
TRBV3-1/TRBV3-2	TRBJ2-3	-	CASSQVDRLYPTDTQYF
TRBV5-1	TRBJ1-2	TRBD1	CASSSGQGALGYTF
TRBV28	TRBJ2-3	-	CASSLENTDTQYF
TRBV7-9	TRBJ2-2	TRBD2	CASSLSGGNTGELFF
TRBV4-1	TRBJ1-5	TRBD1	CASSQVLTGNQPQHF
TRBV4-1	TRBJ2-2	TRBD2	CASSQGLRSGELFF
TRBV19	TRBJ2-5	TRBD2	CASSIRLAGGQETQYF
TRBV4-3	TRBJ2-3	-	CASSQDQPGHEWADTQYF
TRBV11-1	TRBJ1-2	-	CASSFQAEPDYGYTF
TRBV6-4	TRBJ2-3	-	CASSVRGSFADTQYF
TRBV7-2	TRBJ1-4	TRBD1	CASSLTRGTASNEKLFF
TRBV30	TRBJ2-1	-	CALNRGDPYNEQFF
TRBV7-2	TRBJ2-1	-	CASSYVAELNEQFF
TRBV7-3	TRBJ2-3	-	CASSLEGAADTQYF
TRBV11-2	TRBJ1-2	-	CASSLTGDYGYTF
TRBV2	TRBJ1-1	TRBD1	CASSPQGYSTEAFF